The 5 T cell receptor beta chains below all came from one sample that was sequenced in a study of blood T cell repertoires in COVID-19. Sequencing was performed with immunoSEQ multiplex PCR; in TCRdb, only in-frame clones are kept and a portion is missing. The sample lists under 250,000 clones, 81% occurring once. The source material was peripheral blood. These receptors originate from a woman aged 80 or over with acute or convalescent COVID-19.

V and J are TRBV3-1 (or the pseudogene TRBV3-2) and TRBJ2-1; perhaps TRBD1 as D (5 bases). V lost 3 bases and J lost 5, with 11 bases in between. The germline gives CDR1 LGHDT, CDR2 YNNKEL (reference sequence). The CDR3 length is 14 residues. The CDR3: CASSHQGTHNEQFF. The DNA for the CDR3 is TGTGCCAGCAGCCATCAGGGCACGCACAATGAGCAGTTCTTC.

This chain connects TRBV29-1 to TRBJ1-5; perhaps TRBD1 as D (5 bases). Germline CDR1 SQVTM, CDR2 ANQGSEA. V was pared by 4 bases and J by 6 bases, with 16 bases between. There are 14 residues in the CDR3. CDR3 amino acids: CSVGQGQGGQPQHF. CDR3 nucleotides: TGCAGCGTTGGGCAAGGGCAGGGTGGTCAGCCCCAGCATTTT.

The V call is TRBV14, the J call TRBJ2-7; D might be TRBD1 (6 bases). The CDR3 sequence is 15 residues long. Germline V gene lookup returns CDR1 SGHDN and CDR2 FVKESK. Trimming shortened V by 0 bases and J by 4 bases, and 13 bases separated the two germline ends. This chain's CDR3 is CASSQDWGRGYEQYF. The CDR3 coding sequence is TGTGCCAGCAGCCAAGATTGGGGCAGGGGATACGAGCAGTACTTC. Full variable domain (rest looked up from reference TRBV14 and TRBJ2-7): EAGVTQFPSHSVIEKGQTVTLRCDPISGHDNLYWYRRVMGKEIKFLLHFVKESKQDESGMPNNRFLAERTGGTYSTLKVQPAELEDSGVYFCASSQDWGRGYEQYFGPGTRLTVT.

This clone was seen a single time. The genes are TRBV11-2 and TRBJ2-7, with D perhaps TRBD1 (6 bases). V was trimmed by 3 bases and J by 3 bases, leaving 18 bases between them. The CDR3 is 16 residues long. Germline CDR1 and CDR2: SGHAT and FQNNGV. The chain's CDR3 is CASSFPQGLAGYEQYF. CDR3 sequence (DNA): TGTGCCAGCAGCTTCCCCCAGGGGTTGGCGGGCTACGAGCAGTACTTC.

This sequence joins TRBV5-4 and TRBJ1-1, with 11 bases fitting TRBD1. V lost 4 bases and J lost 3; bases outside the gene matches: 5. The length of the CDR3 is 15 residues. Looked up from germline, CDR1 is SGHNT and CDR2 is YYREEE (reference sequence). CDR3 bases: TGTGCCAGCAGCCCCGGGACAGGGGGGCACACTGAAGCTTTCTTT. Encoded protein: CASSPGTGGHTEAFF.